This passage covers 32 T cell receptor beta chains from one sample sequenced in a study of PD-L1 blockade in urothelial cancer. Some clones are missing from TCRdb's copy, which holds only in-frame ones; the method was immunoSEQ multiplex PCR. The sample includes around 100,000 clones, approximately 85% of them seen just once. The source material was PBMCs, sampled around atezolizumab (anti-PD-L1) treatment. All receptors derive from a man over 45 with urothelial cancer.

J is TRBJ2-7 and V is TRBV30; TRBD1 might be the D (6 bases). This CDR3 contains 14 residues. The germline V and J ends were trimmed by 3 bases and 6 bases, with 18 bases remaining between them. Germline values: CDR1 GTSNPN, CDR2 SVGIG (reference sequence). As DNA, the CDR3 is TGTGCCTGGAGGTCACAGGGTTGGGAGCGCGAGCAGTACTTC. Its protein is CAWRSQGWEREQYF.

This clone was seen a handful of times. This chain joins TRBV5-6 and TRBJ2-3; 10 bases align to TRBD2. CDR1 is SGHDT and CDR2 is YYEEEE in the germline V gene. This CDR3 has 16 amino acids. V lost 4 bases and J lost 4; bases outside the gene matches: 9. The CDR3 DNA reads TGTGCCAGCAGCCTTGGCGCCCTAGCGGGGGCAGATACGCAGTATTTT. Encoded protein: CASSLGALAGADTQYF.

V and J are TRBV5-5 and TRBJ2-1; D is uncertain. The CDR3 loop spans 12 amino acids. Trimming left V 4 bases short and J 8 bases short, with 10 bases between. Germline V gives CDR1 SGHKS, CDR2 YYEKEE (reference sequence). CDR3 sequence (DNA): TGTGCCAGCAGCCCCCATCGGGATGAGCAGTTCTTC. Encoded protein: CASSPHRDEQFF.

The chain couples TRBV6-1 to TRBJ1-4; D is unresolved. Germline V lookup: CDR1 MNHNS, CDR2 SASEGT. This CDR3 spans 15 amino acids. The V gene lost 6 bases and the J gene lost 0 bases, with 11 bases spanning the gap. The CDR3 DNA reads as TGTGCCAGCAGATCCGGTTCCGCAACTAATGAAAAACTGTTTTTT. This gives the protein CASRSGSATNEKLFF.

The chain combines TRBV30 with TRBJ2-5; 8 nucleotides agree with TRBD2. The V gene end was trimmed by 2 bases and the J gene end by 3 bases; junction bases not matched to a gene: 11. The CDR3 has 16 amino acids. CDR1 and CDR2 from the germline V gene are GTSNPN and SVGIG (reference sequence). CDR3 in DNA: TGTGCCTGGAGTCCCCTCCCCGGACTAGCAGAAGAGACCCAGTACTTC. This sequence encodes CAWSPLPGLAEETQYF.

V usage is TRBV5-4 and J usage is TRBJ2-5; 9 bases are a match to TRBD1. CDR3 size: 17 residues. CDR1 and CDR2 (germline): SGHNT, YYREEE (reference sequence). With 4 bases clipped from V and 3 bases from J, the junction kept 13 bases outside the gene matches. CDR3 nucleotides: TGTGCCAGCAGCAAACAAGCGTTCGACAGGGGGAAAGAGACCCAGTACTTC. Its translation is CASSKQAFDRGKETQYF.

CDR3 in DNA: TGTGCCAGTAGTCAAGAAGCCGGGTTTGGTAATCAGCCCCAGCATTTT. Amino acid sequence: CASSQEAGFGNQPQHF. V and J are TRBV19 and TRBJ1-5, with D unclear. Looked up from germline, CDR1 is LNHDA and CDR2 is SQIVND (reference sequence). Trimming cost V 5 bases and J 4 bases, with 18 bases left between them. The CDR3 contains 16 residues. Complete variable domain (other parts from reference TRBV19 and TRBJ1-5): DGGITQSPKYLFRKEGQNVTLSCEQNLNHDAMYWYRQDPGQGLRLIYYSQIVNDFQKGDIAEGYSVSREKKESFPLTVTSAQKNPTAFYLCASSQEAGFGNQPQHFGDGTRLSIL.

The chain employs TRBV11-3 and TRBJ2-2; 9 bases match TRBD2. V was clipped by 6 bases and J by 4 bases; unmatched bases: 12. Germline V gene sequence: CDR1 SGHNT, CDR2 YENEEA. CDR3 size: 17 residues. Here the CDR3 DNA reads TGTGCCAGCAGGCTTCGAGGTAGCGGGAGTACCACCGGGGAGCTGTTTTTT. It yields the protein CASRLRGSGSTTGELFF.

This clone has a handful of counts. The rearrangement uses TRBV5-6 and TRBJ2-3, with D possibly matching TRBD2 (6 bases). CDR1 is SGHDT, CDR2 YYEEEE, per germline. CDR3 length equals 15 residues. Trimming pared 3 bases from V and 6 bases from J, leaving 17 bases between. This chain's CDR3 is CASSSGDFLGDTQYF. CDR3 sequence (DNA): TGTGCCAGCAGCTCGGGGGACTTCCTTGGGGATACGCAGTATTTT.

The V call is TRBV5-1, the J call TRBJ2-1; TRBD2 matches 11 bases. J was trimmed by 4 bases and V by 4 bases; bases with no gene match: 7. CDR1 and CDR2 from the germline V gene are SGHRS and YFSETQ. CDR3 size: 16 residues. The CDR3 nucleotides are TGCGCCAGCAGCCCCGTAGCGGGAGGGAAGTACAATGAGCAGTTCTTC. This codes for CASSPVAGGKYNEQFF.

The J gene is TRBJ2-2, the V gene TRBV6-5, with TRBD1 as a possible D gene (6 bases). Germline lookup yields CDR1 MNHEY and CDR2 SVGAGI. The CDR3 loop spans 15 amino acids. V was cut by 0 bases and J by 6 bases, with 11 bases left in between. CDR3 in amino acids: CASSYSNRVPGELFF. The CDR3 DNA reads as TGTGCCAGCAGTTACTCGAACAGGGTCCCCGGGGAGCTGTTTTTT.

This sequence joins TRBV28 and TRBJ1-5; maybe TRBD1 (6 bases). CDR1 and CDR2 from the germline V gene are MDHEN and SYDVKM. The CDR3 covers 14 residues. Between the trimmed V and J ends, which lost 10 bases and 4 bases, there was a span of 17 bases. The CDR3, as DNA: TGTGCCACCCACGCCGGGACACAGAATCAGCCCCAGCATTTT. This sequence encodes CATHAGTQNQPQHF.

The gene calls are TRBV27 and TRBJ1-6; no definite D call. The CDR3 runs to 14 residues. The V end was cut by 2 bases, the J end by 10 bases, with 12 bases between. CDR1 and CDR2 (germline): MNHEY, SMNVEV (reference sequence). This chain's CDR3 is CASSLGENSSPLHF. The CDR3 DNA reads TGTGCCAGCAGTTTAGGCGAGAACAGCTCACCCCTCCACTTT.

This clone was detected a few times. This chain links TRBV7-2 with TRBJ2-1; TRBD2 aligns across 14 bases. Germline loops: CDR1 SGHTA, CDR2 FQGNSA. The CDR3 contains 15 residues. Trimming cost V 6 bases and J 9 bases; bases outside gene matches: 7. The CDR3 DNA reads as TGTGCCAGCAGTCTCGGACTAGCGGGAGGAGGTGAGCAGTTCTTC. This encodes CASSLGLAGGGEQFF.

This clone appeared a single time. The chain joins TRBV28 to TRBJ1-1; no clear D. V shed 2 bases and J shed 9 bases, with 10 bases lying between them. The CDR3 length is 12 residues. CDR1 is MDHEN, CDR2 SYDVKM, per germline. The CDR3 loop is CASSLVSSQAFF. Written as DNA, the CDR3 is TGTGCCAGCAGTTTAGTCTCAAGCCAAGCTTTCTTT.

This clone was counted a few times. The rearrangement joins TRBV5-5 to TRBJ2-2; 9 bases fit TRBD2. The CDR3 length is 16 residues. V gave up 1 base and J gave up 7 bases; unmatched junction bases: 8. Germline values: CDR1 SGHKS, CDR2 YYEKEE (reference sequence). CDR3 region: CASSLRGLAGLGELFF. In DNA, the CDR3 is TGTGCCAGCAGCTTGAGGGGGCTAGCGGGACTCGGGGAGCTGTTTTTT. The full variable domain, rest sourced from reference TRBV5-5 and TRBJ2-2, is DAGVTQSPTHLIKTRGQQVTLRCSPISGHKSVSWYQQVLGQGPQFIFQYYEKEERGRGNFPDRFSARQFPNYSSELNVNALLLGDSALYLCASSLRGLAGLGELFFGEGSRLTVL.

Only one count was recorded for this clone. The CDR3 bases are TGTGCCAGCAGCTTAGCGTCTCTAAGTGCAGGGGCCCCCTATGGCTACACCTTC. Translating it yields CASSLASLSAGAPYGYTF. The chain carries TRBV7-9 and TRBJ1-2, with D possibly TRBD1 on 6 matching bases. The V gene's germline CDR1 is SEHNR and CDR2 FQNEAQ (reference sequence). CDR3 length: 18 residues. Trimming pared 0 bases from V and 4 bases from J, leaving 21 bases between.

The CDR3 spells CASSSPLNTEAFF. The CDR3 bases are TGTGCCAGCAGTTCTCCTCTGAACACTGAAGCTTTCTTT. The chain couples TRBV28 to TRBJ1-1; D is unresolved. V was pared by 4 bases and J by 0 bases, with 6 bases between. This CDR3 region has 13 residues. Germline V gene lookup returns CDR1 MDHEN and CDR2 SYDVKM.

The J gene is TRBJ1-5, the V gene TRBV7-2; D is undetermined. This CDR3 is 14 amino acids long. Germline values: CDR1 SGHTA, CDR2 FQGNSA. Trimming removed 5 bases from V and 0 bases from J, with 8 bases in between. Written as DNA, the CDR3 is TGTGCCAGCAGCCCAGTAAGTAGCAATCAGCCCCAGCATTTT. Amino acids: CASSPVSSNQPQHF. Using reference TRBV7-2 and TRBJ1-5 for the parts outside the CDR3, the full variable domain is GAGVSQSPSNKVTEKGKDVELRCDPISGHTALYWYRQSLGQGLEFLIYFQGNSAPDKSGLPSDRFSAERTGGSVSTLTIQRTQQEDSAVYLCASSPVSSNQPQHFGDGTRLSIL.

The genes are TRBV7-9 and TRBJ2-7; 8 bases are shared with TRBD2. After removal of 4 bases from V and 6 bases from J, the junction contained 8 bases not matched to a gene. CDR1 is SEHNR and CDR2 is FQNEAQ in the germline V gene (reference sequence). This CDR3 contains 14 residues. CDR3 protein: CASSSGGVKGEQYF. The CDR3 nucleotides are TGTGCCAGCAGCTCGGGGGGGGTAAAAGGCGAGCAGTACTTC. The variable domain in full, with the rest retrieved from reference TRBV7-9 and TRBJ2-7, is DTGVSQNPRHKITKRGQNVTFRCDPISEHNRLYWYRQTLGQGPEFLTYFQNEAQLEKSRLLSDRFSAERPKGSFSTLEIQRTEQGDSAMYLCASSSGGVKGEQYFGPGTRLTVT.

The rearrangement uses TRBV23-1 and TRBJ2-7; D is undetermined. TRBV23-1 is labeled an ORF, and its function is uncertain. The V end lost 0 bases, the J end lost 9 bases, and 3 bases lay between the germline ends. CDR3 size: 10 residues. Written as DNA, the CDR3 is TGCGCCAGCAGTCAATCGAGGCAGTACTTC. Residues: CASSQSRQYF.

The V gene is TRBV21-1, the J gene TRBJ2-7; the D call of TRBD1 is as the table states it, not checked on the DNA. TRBV21-1 represents a pseudogene. CDR3 length: 16 amino acids. The CDR3 is CASSKGQGAPRYEQYF. The CDR3 DNA sequence: TGTGCCAGCAGCAAGGGACAGGGGGCTCCCCGCTACGAGCAGTACTTC.

CDR3 coding DNA: TGCGCCAGCAGCCAGGCAGGGAACTATGGCTACACCTTC. The encoded protein is CASSQAGNYGYTF. The chain couples TRBV4-1 to TRBJ1-2; possible D gene TRBD1, 5 bases. This CDR3 spans 13 amino acids. The V gene lost 3 bases and the J gene lost 2 bases, with 7 bases spanning the gap. CDR1 MGHRA and CDR2 YSYEKL come from the germline V gene.

The chain joins TRBV28 to TRBJ2-7, with a tentative D call TRBD2 (5 bases). The V and J ends lost 5 bases and 8 bases respectively, with 10 bases between them. In germline, CDR1 is MDHEN, CDR2 SYDVKM. This CDR3 is built from 11 residues. The CDR3 DNA reads as TGTGCCAGCAGTGACGTCGGGAAGCAGTACTTC. This encodes CASSDVGKQYF.

This chain connects TRBV27 to TRBJ1-1; D is unresolved. Trimming cost V 3 bases and J 7 bases, with 12 bases left between them. Germline values: CDR1 MNHEY, CDR2 SMNVEV (reference sequence). The CDR3 sequence is 13 residues long. The CDR3 sequence: CASSFSGIGEAFF. In DNA, the CDR3 is TGTGCCAGCAGTTTTTCAGGAATCGGTGAAGCTTTCTTT.

The chain uses TRBV11-2 and TRBJ1-3; tentatively, D is TRBD1 (5 bases). The CDR3 spans 16 residues. Trimming stripped 6 bases from V and 0 bases from J, with 15 bases between. Germline lookup yields CDR1 SGHAT and CDR2 FQNNGV. The CDR3 DNA follows: TGTGCCAGCAGTTCTGCAATACAGGTCTCTGGAAACACCATATATTTT. It translates to CASSSAIQVSGNTIYF.

The chain carries TRBV30 and TRBJ1-5; D gene ambiguous. Trimming cost V 2 bases and J 4 bases, with 9 bases left between them. Germline-derived CDR1 and CDR2 are GTSNPN and SVGIG (reference sequence). The CDR3 runs to 13 residues. CDR3 bases: TGTGCCTGGAGTCAGAGGGTTAATCAGCCCCAGCATTTT. Encoded protein: CAWSQRVNQPQHF.

CDR3: CASRSGQSGTGELFF. The CDR3 coding sequence is TGCGCCAGCAGGTCGGGTCAGTCTGGCACCGGGGAGCTGTTTTTT. The chain joins TRBV5-1 to TRBJ2-2, with D hard to call. Trimming cost V 5 bases and J 4 bases, with 15 bases left between them. The CDR3 has 15 amino acids. The V gene's germline CDR1 is SGHRS and CDR2 YFSETQ.

The chain couples TRBV18 to TRBJ2-1, with 8 nucleotides matching TRBD1. Germline V gives CDR1 KGHSH, CDR2 LQKENI. CDR3 length equals 17 residues. The J segment lost 4 bases and the V segment lost 6 bases, leaving 14 bases of the junction unmatched. The CDR3 sequence: CASSRTSPGQVYNEQFF. The CDR3 DNA reads as TGTGCCAGCTCGCGAACTTCGCCGGGACAGGTGTACAATGAGCAGTTCTTC.

This clone has just a few counts. The V gene is TRBV4-1, the J gene TRBJ1-2; 8 bases map to TRBD1. Trimming took 4 bases from V and 8 from J; bases not matched to a gene: 9. This CDR3 has 14 amino acids. Germline loops: CDR1 MGHRA, CDR2 YSYEKL. This chain's CDR3 is CASSPEDRVRGYTF. CDR3 in DNA: TGCGCCAGCAGCCCAGAGGACAGGGTGAGAGGCTACACCTTC.

This sequence joins TRBV10-3 and TRBJ2-5; D is unresolved. The CDR3 runs 13 residues. The germline V and J ends were trimmed by 4 bases and 1 base, with 7 bases remaining between them. The germline V gene has CDR1 ENHRY and CDR2 SYGVKD. The CDR3 region is CAISGGSQETQYF. The CDR3 region has the DNA TGTGCCATCAGTGGAGGCAGCCAAGAGACCCAGTACTTC.

The chain joins TRBV15 to TRBJ2-1, with 7 nucleotides matching TRBD2. Per germline, CDR1 LNHNV and CDR2 YYDKDF (reference sequence). CDR3 length equals 15 residues. V shed 3 bases, J shed 6 bases, and the junction held 8 bases outside the gene matches. Here the CDR3 DNA reads TGTGCCACCAGCAGTAGCGGGCCCCTTGGCAATGAGCAGTTCTTC. Its translation is CATSSSGPLGNEQFF.